The clone carrying this T cell receptor (beta chain) was seen a handful of times. Its specificity is not known. The data derive from a study of CD8+CD57+ T cells in acquired aplastic anemia. Study-wide points: Significance was not reached for CD8+ Simpson's diversity between patients and controls.

TCR beta VDJ and CDR3 were profiled, and genomic DNA was the template. TCRdb passed the reads through MiXCR, listing each CDR3 protein once. The data contain roughly 150,000 distinct CDR3 sequences, around half of them singletons. The CDR3 runs to 12 residues. Trimming removed 11 bases from V and 3 bases from J; junction bases left unmatched: 6. CDR1 and CDR2 (germline): LNHDA, SQIVND (reference sequence). Individuals selected for sequencing had exhibited CD8+CD57+ cell expansion on flow cytometry. Every one of the patients had aplastic anemia (severe, acquired). The clonotype originates from a human donor with aplastic anemia. The V call is TRBV19, the J call TRBJ1-1; 7 bases are shared with TRBD1. The sequenced material came from sorted CD4+, CD8+, or CD8+CD57+ T cells (not recorded which) from PBMCs. The CDR3 sequence: CAGDRRDTEAFF. CDR3 sequence (DNA): TGTGCCGGGGACAGACGGGACACTGAAGCTTTCTTT.